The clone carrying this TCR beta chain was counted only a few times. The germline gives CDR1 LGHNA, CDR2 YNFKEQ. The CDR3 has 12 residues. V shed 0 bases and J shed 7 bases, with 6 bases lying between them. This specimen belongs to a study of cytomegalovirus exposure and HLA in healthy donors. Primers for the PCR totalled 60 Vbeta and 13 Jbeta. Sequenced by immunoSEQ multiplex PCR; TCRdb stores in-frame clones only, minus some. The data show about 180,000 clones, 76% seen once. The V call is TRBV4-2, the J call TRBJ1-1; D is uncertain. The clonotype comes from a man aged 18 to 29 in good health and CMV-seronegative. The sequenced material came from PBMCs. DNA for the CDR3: TGTGCCAGCAGCCAAGATCGGGATGAAGCTTTCTTT. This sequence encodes CASSQDRDEAFF.